One sample yielded the 23 T cell receptor beta chains listed below, sequenced in a study of T cells after yellow fever vaccination (dated by TCRdb to about 2019). The library came from 5' RACE. The reads were generated on an Illumina HiSeq 2500. TCRdb reprocessing: public reads trimmed at Q25 with fastp, clones called with MiXCR, in-frame beta chains kept. Each record represents a unique CDR3 protein, reported with the most common genes and DNA among its rows. Counted in this sample were approximately 510,000 distinct CDR3 sequences; roughly a fifth of them appeared once. Of the sample, 15% to 20% falls within the top ten clones. Read against the paper, the sample's treatment or condition label means: live attenuated yellow fever vaccine strain. The sequenced sample was PBMCs, obtained more than 20 days after the first yellow fever vaccination. These receptors all come from a man younger than 35 who received the YFV17D yellow fever vaccine.

This clonotype was picked up many times. The chain employs TRBV7-2 and TRBJ2-5; 8 bases are a match to TRBD2. Losses at the gene ends were 8 bases for V and 5 bases for J; bases not matched to a gene: 7. The CDR3 extends over 13 amino acids. Germline V gene lookup returns CDR1 SGHTA and CDR2 FQGNSA. The CDR3 region has the DNA TGTGCCAGCTCGAACGGGGGGGTGGAGACCCAGTACTTC. It translates to CASSNGGVETQYF.

The CDR3 sequence: CATSEGTGGGTDTQYF. In DNA form, the CDR3 reads TGTGCCACCAGTGAGGGGACAGGGGGCGGCACAGATACGCAGTATTTT. V gene TRBV24-1 combines with J gene TRBJ2-3, with 12 bases identical to TRBD1. V was pared by 4 bases and J by 1 base, with 2 bases of the junction left unmatched. This CDR3 spans 16 amino acids. CDR1 and CDR2 from the germline V gene are KGHDR and SFDVKD.

This chain links TRBV12-3 or TRBV12-4 with TRBJ2-7; 11 nucleotides agree with TRBD1. V was clipped by 1 base and J by 3 bases; unmatched bases: 5. This CDR3 contains 16 residues. DNA of the CDR3: TGTGCCAGCAGTTTAGTGATAGGGACAGGGGGCTACGAGCAGTACTTC. Translation gives CASSLVIGTGGYEQYF.

This clonotype was seen a few times. CDR3 region: CASSQTTEQFF. The CDR3 nucleotides are TGTGCCAGTAGTCAGACCACAGAGCAGTTCTTC. The chain combines TRBV19 with TRBJ2-1; D remains ambiguous. This CDR3 is built from 11 residues. Deletions cut 5 bases from V and 10 bases from J, with 9 bases between. Germline-derived CDR1 and CDR2 are LNHDA and SQIVND (reference sequence).

This clonotype came up a few times. V usage is TRBV4-1 and J usage is TRBJ2-3, with D possibly being TRBD2 (6 bases). The CDR3 length is 17 residues. Per the germline V gene, CDR1 is MGHRA and CDR2 is YSYEKL. With 0 bases removed from V and 0 bases from J, the gap between germline ends came to 13 bases. The chain's CDR3 is CASSQDGAGWSTDTQYF. The CDR3 DNA reads TGCGCCAGCAGCCAAGATGGAGCGGGCTGGAGCACAGATACGCAGTATTTT.

This clonotype was counted ten times or more. V is TRBV5-1 and J is TRBJ2-5, with D unresolved. The V gene lost 0 bases and the J gene lost 5 bases, with 17 bases spanning the gap. The CDR3 sequence is 16 residues long. CDR1 and CDR2 from the germline V gene are SGHRS and YFSETQ. The CDR3 loop reads CASSLDRLNLGETQYF. In DNA form, the CDR3 reads TGCGCCAGCAGCTTGGATAGGCTGAACTTAGGGGAGACCCAGTACTTC.

This clonotype showed up just a few times. The chain has TRBV7-2 and TRBJ2-3; weak D call: TRBD2 (5 bases). V was shortened by 7 bases and J by 2 bases, with 13 bases between the two germline ends. Germline CDR1 SGHTA, CDR2 FQGNSA. CDR3 length equals 14 residues. CDR3 region: CASIGQRATDTQYF. The CDR3 bases are TGTGCCAGCATCGGCCAGAGGGCCACAGATACGCAGTATTTT.

This clonotype was detected only a few times. J is TRBJ2-5 and V is TRBV12-3 or TRBV12-4; 7 bases are shared with TRBD2. Trimming took 8 bases from V and 2 from J; bases not matched to a gene: 2. The CDR3 loop spans 12 amino acids. CDR3 nucleotide sequence: TGTGCCAGCCTTAGCGGGCAAGAGACCCAGTACTTC. Protein sequence: CASLSGQETQYF.

This clonotype turned up a few times. Sequence at one end of the junction differs from germline and may be a read error. The J gene is TRBJ1-1, the V gene TRBV19; D gene ambiguous. This CDR3 is 15 amino acids long. From germline, CDR1 is LNHDA and CDR2 SQIVND (reference sequence). The CDR3 DNA reads as TGTGCCAGTAGCATAGCTTGGGGTACGGGCACTGAAGCTTTCTTT. Protein: CASSIAWGTGTEAFF. Together with reference TRBV19 and TRBJ1-1, the CDR3 gives the full variable domain: DGGITQSPKYLFRKEGQNVTLSCEQNLNHDAMYWYRQDPGQGLRLIYYSQIVNDFQKGDIAEGYSVSREKKESFPLTVTSAQKNPTAFYLCASSIAWGTGTEAFFGQGTRLTVV.

This clonotype was picked up a small number of times. CDR3 DNA: TGTGCCAGCAGCGAATGGACAGGGGGCACAGATACGCAGTATTTT. Translating it yields CASSEWTGGTDTQYF. This rearrangement joins TRBV7-8 to TRBJ2-3; 9 bases line up with TRBD1. The CDR3 is 15 residues long. The V segment lost 5 bases and the J segment 1 base; nucleotides outside the gene matches: 4. CDR1 is SGHVS, CDR2 FQNEAQ, per germline. The variable domain in full, completed from reference TRBV7-8 and TRBJ2-3, reads GAGVSQSPRYKVAKRGQDVALRCDPISGHVSLFWYQQALGQGPEFLTYFQNEAQLDKSGLPSDRFFAERPEGSVSTLKIQRTQQEDSAVYLCASSEWTGGTDTQYFGPGTRLTVL.

V is TRBV7-8 and J is TRBJ1-4; D is possibly TRBD1 (5 bases). The CDR3 sequence is 17 residues long. The V end was cut by 5 bases, the J end by 7 bases, with 23 bases between. Germline V gives CDR1 SGHVS, CDR2 FQNEAQ. The CDR3 is CASSRYSKAGEIEKLFF. CDR3 nucleotide sequence: TGTGCCAGCAGCCGGTACTCAAAGGCGGGGGAGATTGAAAAACTGTTTTTT.

The CDR3 reads CSVVWDTDQPQHF. Here the CDR3 DNA reads TGCAGCGTTGTATGGGACACCGATCAGCCCCAGCATTTT. The chain is built from TRBV29-1 and TRBJ1-5; the D gene is possibly TRBD1 (6 bases). The ends were cut back, 4 bases at V and 5 bases at J, with 12 bases in the middle. The CDR3 has 13 amino acids. From germline, CDR1 is SQVTM and CDR2 ANQGSEA.

This chain uses TRBV11-1 with TRBJ1-1; D perhaps matches TRBD1 (5 bases). CDR3 length: 20 residues. Per the germline V gene, CDR1 is SGHAT and CDR2 is FQDESV (reference sequence). V was pared by 5 bases and J by 0 bases, with 28 bases between. CDR3 amino acids: CASSLPPRGPGGPLNTEAFF. CDR3 DNA sequence: TGTGCCAGCAGCCTCCCCCCCCGGGGCCCCGGAGGGCCATTGAACACTGAAGCTTTCTTT.

This clonotype has more than one count but fewer than ten. This chain links TRBV30 with TRBJ2-5; 11 positions match TRBD2. V gave up 0 bases and J gave up 10 bases; unmatched junction bases: 10. Germline V gene lookup returns CDR1 GTSNPN and CDR2 SVGIG (reference sequence). The CDR3 runs to 15 residues. The CDR3 DNA reads as TGTGCCTGGAGTGTCAGGACTAGCGGGCCAAGAGACCAGTACTTC. Its translation is CAWSVRTSGPRDQYF.

V is TRBV7-9 and J is TRBJ2-3; D gene unclear. Germline V gene lookup returns CDR1 SEHNR and CDR2 FQNEAQ (reference sequence). The CDR3 consists of 13 residues. With 9 bases removed from V and 2 bases from J, the gap between germline ends came to 12 bases. CDR3 sequence (DNA): TGTGCCAGTGGTTGGAGTCACACAGATACGCAGTATTTT. Amino acids: CASGWSHTDTQYF.

This chain joins TRBV6-2 or TRBV6-3 and TRBJ2-1; D gene ambiguous. Germline CDR1 reads MNHEY; CDR2 reads SVGEGT. The length of the CDR3 is 12 residues. Deletions cut 6 bases from V and 7 bases from J, with 10 bases between. The CDR3: CASSIASNEQFF. In nucleotides, the CDR3 is TGTGCCAGCAGCATAGCCTCGAATGAGCAGTTCTTC.

The gene calls are TRBV7-6 and TRBJ2-7; TRBD1 matches 9 bases. The V segment lost 4 bases and the J segment 5 bases; nucleotides outside the gene matches: 6. There are 14 residues in the CDR3. Germline-derived CDR1 and CDR2 are SGHVS and FNYEAQ. The CDR3 is CASSWDTGGNEQYF. For the CDR3, the DNA is TGTGCCAGCAGCTGGGACACAGGGGGCAACGAGCAGTACTTC.

This clonotype was found a few times. The J gene is TRBJ2-7, the V gene TRBV9; D might be TRBD1 (5 bases). The V gene's germline CDR1 is SGDLS and CDR2 YYNGEE. This CDR3 comprises 13 residues. The V end lost 3 bases, the J end lost 5 bases, and 12 bases lay between the germline ends. The CDR3 DNA is TGTGCCAGCAGCGCCTATACAGGAGACGAGCAGTACTTC. This translates into CASSAYTGDEQYF.

This clonotype was counted between two and nine times. The chain combines TRBV4-3 with TRBJ1-2; D is undetermined. V was trimmed by 4 bases and J by 0 bases, leaving 18 bases between them. The germline V gene encodes CDR1 LGHNA and CDR2 YSLEER. CDR3 size: 17 residues. The CDR3 here is CASSLGTSRRANYGYTF. In DNA form, the CDR3 reads TGCGCCAGCAGCCTCGGTACGTCAAGGAGGGCTAACTATGGCTACACCTTC.

The chain has TRBV18 and TRBJ2-1, with 7 bases matching TRBD1. V lost 3 bases, J lost 0 bases, and 5 bases stayed unmatched. Germline CDR1 and CDR2: KGHSH and LQKENI. CDR3 length: 16 residues. CDR3 DNA sequence: TGTGCCAGCTCACCGCCGGGACAGAACTCCTACAATGAGCAGTTCTTC. Translating it yields CASSPPGQNSYNEQFF.

CDR3 region: CASSSTGFQETQYF. The CDR3 coding sequence is TGCGCCAGCAGCTCAACAGGTTTCCAAGAGACCCAGTACTTC. This rearrangement joins TRBV5-1 to TRBJ2-5, with a weak D call TRBD1 (5 bases). Trimming shortened V by 3 bases and J by 1 base, and 10 bases separated the two germline ends. CDR3 length: 14 amino acids. Germline CDR1 reads SGHRS; CDR2 reads YFSETQ.

The J gene is TRBJ2-1, the V gene TRBV20-1, with 7 bases that match TRBD1. CDR1 is DFQATT, CDR2 SNEGSKA, per germline (reference sequence). The junction had 15 bases not matched to a gene; V was cut back by 6 bases and J by 10 bases. The CDR3 runs 14 residues. The DNA of the CDR3 is TGCAGTGCCCCTCTCGAAACAGGGGCTGGGGAGCAGTTCTTC. Its protein product is CSAPLETGAGEQFF.

This chain joins TRBV30 and TRBJ1-4; D might be TRBD1 (6 bases). The CDR3 length is 11 residues. V lost 3 bases, J lost 11 bases, and 10 bases lay in between. From germline, CDR1 is GTSNPN and CDR2 SVGIG (reference sequence). DNA of the CDR3: TGTGCCTGGAGGAGGGGGGGGAAACTGTTTTTT. It translates to CAWRRGGKLFF.